Given below is one T cell receptor (beta chain) in context. V was pared by 5 bases and J by 0 bases, with 13 bases between. CDR3 length equals 15 residues. The germline CDR1 and CDR2 sequences are SEHNR and FQNEAQ (reference sequence). Assay used: immunoSEQ multiplex PCR; TCRdb lists only in-frame clones, some missing. The table has around 290,000 clones, 80% to 95% seen once. This entry is derived from a study of blood T cell repertoires in COVID-19. The J gene is TRBJ1-2, the V gene TRBV7-9, with D uncertain. The clonotype comes from a woman aged 25-40 years with COVID-19, enrolled during active disease. The sample consisted of peripheral blood. The CDR3 is CASSHDLAANYGYTF. CDR3 nucleotides: TGTGCCAGCAGCCATGACTTAGCAGCTAACTATGGCTACACCTTC.